Below are 3 T cell receptor beta chains sequenced from a single sample in a study of a mutant IDH1 vaccine in newly diagnosed glioma. The time point was: week 5, during vaccination. One vaccine dose held 300 ug of mutant IDH1 20-mer peptide and came with topical imiquimod. Sequencing used immunoSEQ multiplex PCR; TCRdb keeps in-frame clones, though not all of them. The sample lists 45,000 to 60,000 clones, about three quarters occurring once. Their antigen targets remain unknown. This specimen consisted of PBMCs, obtained from a glioma patient whose treatment included an IDH1 peptide vaccine. Receptor source: a man aged 50 to 59 with glioma.

The genes are TRBV7-9 and TRBJ2-3, with D possibly matching TRBD2 (5 bases). Trimming removed 5 bases from V and 5 bases from J, with 11 bases in between. Germline lookup yields CDR1 SEHNR and CDR2 FQNEAQ (reference sequence). This CDR3 has 13 residues. As DNA, the CDR3 is TGTGCCAGCAGCCCTACCGCGGGAGATACGCAGTATTTT. Translation: CASSPTAGDTQYF.

This rearrangement joins TRBV2 to TRBJ1-1; no firm D call. The CDR3 is 12 amino acids. From germline, CDR1 is SNHLY and CDR2 FYNNEI. V was shortened by 6 bases and J by 4 bases, with 9 bases between the two germline ends. The CDR3 DNA reads as TGTGCCAGCAGCCCTCTGGGCACTGAAGCTTTCTTT. Translating it yields CASSPLGTEAFF. The variable domain in full, with the rest retrieved from reference TRBV2 and TRBJ1-1, is EPEVTQTPSHQVTQMGQEVILRCVPISNHLYFYWYRQILGQKVEFLVSFYNNEISEKSEIFDDQFSVERPDGSNFTLKIRSTKLEDSAMYFCASSPLGTEAFFGQGTRLTVV.

V is TRBV10-2 and J is TRBJ2-6; no clear D. The CDR3 has 15 amino acids. V shed 7 bases and J shed 0 bases, with 10 bases lying between them. CDR1 is WSHSY, CDR2 SAAADI, per germline. This chain's CDR3 is CASNGASSGANVLTF. The CDR3 DNA reads TGCGCCAGCAACGGAGCAAGCTCTGGGGCCAACGTCCTGACTTTC.